One and the same sample provided the 29 T cell receptor beta chains below, sequenced in a study of cytomegalovirus exposure and HLA in healthy donors. The primer mix had 60 Vbeta and 13 Jbeta primers. Some clones are missing from TCRdb's copy, which holds only in-frame ones; the method was immunoSEQ multiplex PCR. The table lists under 300,000 clones, nearly 95% of them singletons, with about 1.7% in the top ten. The material sequenced was PBMCs. The receptors stem from a girl aged 2 to 9 in good health and CMV-seronegative.

This rearrangement joins TRBV30 to TRBJ2-3, with D unclear. The CDR3 contains 12 residues. Germline-derived CDR1 and CDR2 are GTSNPN and SVGIG (reference sequence). Trimming pared 1 base from V and 4 bases from J, leaving 6 bases between. The CDR3 protein is CAWSGDADTQYF. The CDR3, as DNA: TGTGCCTGGAGTGGAGATGCAGATACGCAGTATTTT.

This clone came up a few times. V is TRBV19 and J is TRBJ2-3; TRBD2 matches at 9 bases. The germline CDR1 and CDR2 sequences are LNHDA and SQIVND (reference sequence). CDR3 size: 14 residues. Trimming took 4 bases from V and 5 from J; bases not matched to a gene: 4. CDR3 bases: TGTGCCAGTAGTAGCGGGAGGGCGAGAGATACGCAGTATTTT. As protein: CASSSGRARDTQYF.

The chain couples TRBV5-4 to TRBJ1-2; 9 bases match TRBD1. The CDR3 extends over 16 amino acids. Germline CDR1 reads SGHNT; CDR2 reads YYREEE (reference sequence). The junction had 12 bases not matched to a gene; V was cut back by 4 bases and J by 5 bases. The CDR3: CASSMPPGQGGYGYTF. In DNA form, the CDR3 reads TGTGCCAGCAGCATGCCCCCGGGACAGGGTGGGTATGGCTACACCTTC. The whole variable domain, filled in from reference TRBV5-4 and TRBJ1-2, reads ETGVTQSPTHLIKTRGQQVTLRCSSQSGHNTVSWYQQALGQGPQFIFQYYREEENGRGNFPPRFSGLQFPNYSSELNVNALELDDSALYLCASSMPPGQGGYGYTFGSGTRLTVV.

This clone was counted only a few times. This chain uses TRBV5-6 with TRBJ2-3; D is undetermined. The CDR3 totals 14 residues. Trimming pared 1 base from V and 0 bases from J, leaving 6 bases between. The germline V gene has CDR1 SGHDT and CDR2 YYEEEE. In nucleotides, the CDR3 is TGTGCCAGCAGCTTGACACATAGCACAGATACGCAGTATTTT. Translation gives CASSLTHSTDTQYF.

This clone was seen a few times. This chain links TRBV10-3 with TRBJ2-3, with a tentative D call TRBD2 (6 bases). The CDR3 length is 13 residues. V lost 9 bases and J 6 bases, leaving 16 bases between the germline ends. Looked up from germline, CDR1 is ENHRY and CDR2 is SYGVKD. The CDR3 bases are TGTGCCATTCTCGCCGGGGGTCGGGATACGCAGTATTTT. Its protein is CAILAGGRDTQYF.

This sequence joins TRBV6-5 and TRBJ2-7; a weak D match, TRBD1 (6 bases). CDR3 length equals 13 residues. Germline V gene data show CDR1 as MNHEY and CDR2 as SVGAGI. V lost 6 bases to trimming and J lost 2 bases, with 11 bases between them. In DNA, the CDR3 is TGTGCCAGCAGCCCCAGGGGAACCTACGAGCAGTACTTC. This translates into CASSPRGTYEQYF.

The chain joins TRBV27 to TRBJ2-3; D may be TRBD2 (6 bases). The V end lost 6 bases, the J end lost 2 bases, and 18 bases lay between the germline ends. The germline CDR1 and CDR2 sequences are MNHEY and SMNVEV (reference sequence). The CDR3 extends over 16 amino acids. The CDR3 nucleotides are TGTGCCAGCAGAGCACGGGCGGGACTCTACACAGATACGCAGTATTTT. Residues: CASRARAGLYTDTQYF.

This rearrangement joins TRBV18 to TRBJ2-1; a possible D gene is TRBD2 (6 bases). The V end lost 1 base, the J end lost 4 bases, and 8 bases lay between the germline ends. Per germline, CDR1 KGHSH and CDR2 LQKENI. This CDR3 spans 14 amino acids. The CDR3 spells CASSPRTTYNEQFF. The DNA of the CDR3 is TGTGCCAGCTCACCACGGACTACTTACAATGAGCAGTTCTTC.

V is TRBV28 and J is TRBJ2-3; 14 bases agree with TRBD2. This CDR3 has 18 residues. CDR1 is MDHEN and CDR2 is SYDVKM in the germline V gene. The V segment lost 8 bases and the J segment 1 base; nucleotides outside the gene matches: 11. The CDR3 is CASCPVTSGGACTDTQYF. Here the CDR3 DNA reads TGTGCCAGCTGTCCGGTGACTAGCGGGGGGGCATGCACAGATACGCAGTATTTT. Full variable domain (outside the CDR3, taken from reference TRBV28 and TRBJ2-3): DVKVTQSSRYLVKRTGEKVFLECVQDMDHENMFWYRQDPGLGLRLIYFSYDVKMKEKGDIPEGYSVSREKKERFSLILESASTNQTSMYLCASCPVTSGGACTDTQYFGPGTRLTVL.

The rearrangement joins TRBV19 to TRBJ2-7, with D perhaps TRBD1 (5 bases). With 0 bases removed from V and 7 bases from J, the gap between germline ends came to 10 bases. Germline V gene sequence: CDR1 LNHDA, CDR2 SQIVND (reference sequence). The CDR3 totals 13 residues. In nucleotides, the CDR3 is TGTGCCAGTAGTATAGATCTATCAGGGGAGCAGTACTTC. Translating it yields CASSIDLSGEQYF.

The rearrangement uses TRBV10-2 and TRBJ2-5, with 8 bases matching TRBD2. This CDR3 region has 14 residues. In germline, CDR1 is WSHSY, CDR2 SAAADI. J was trimmed by 1 base and V by 10 bases; bases with no gene match: 8. The CDR3 spells CATRGRGVQETQYF. The DNA of the CDR3 is TGCGCCACCCGGGGGCGGGGGGTCCAAGAGACCCAGTACTTC.

This clone has more than one count but fewer than ten. This chain joins TRBV6-5 and TRBJ1-4; 9 nucleotides agree with TRBD1. There are 14 residues in the CDR3. Germline V gene data show CDR1 as MNHEY and CDR2 as SVGAGI. Trimming took 6 bases from V and 8 from J; bases not matched to a gene: 7. CDR3 sequence (DNA): TGTGCCAGCAGACAGGGGGCTCCGGGGGAAAAACTGTTTTTT. Translation gives CASRQGAPGEKLFF.

This chain uses TRBV7-9 with TRBJ1-6; 7 bases are shared with TRBD1. This CDR3 spans 17 amino acids. Germline trimming cut 1 base from V and 7 bases from J; bases unmatched to any gene: 10. Per the germline V gene, CDR1 is SEHNR and CDR2 is FQNEAQ (reference sequence). In nucleotides, the CDR3 is TGTGCCAGCAGCTTAGATGGAACAGGGGTTCTAAATTCACCCCTCCACTTT. Translation gives CASSLDGTGVLNSPLHF.

This clone was observed a single time. CDR3 nucleotides: TGTGCCAGCAGTCCCCGGGCCCCGGGGTCATACGAGCAGTACTTC. Encoded protein: CASSPRAPGSYEQYF. The chain links TRBV5-4 to TRBJ2-7; D is possibly TRBD2 (5 bases). Trimming removed 5 bases at V and 4 bases at J, with 19 bases between. The CDR3 consists of 15 residues. Germline CDR1 and CDR2: SGHNT and YYREEE (reference sequence).

CDR3 nucleotides: TGTGCCAGCGAGTCCAGGGTCCGTGGAAACACCATATATTTT. It translates to CASESRVRGNTIYF. The chain recombines TRBV7-9 with TRBJ1-3; the D gene is possibly TRBD1 (5 bases). V dropped 8 bases and J dropped 3 bases, with 14 bases sitting between them. This CDR3 contains 14 residues. The germline V gene has CDR1 SEHNR and CDR2 FQNEAQ (reference sequence).

DNA for the CDR3: TGTGCCTGGAGTGGGAGGGGCCACGACTACGAGCAGTACTTC. Translating it yields CAWSGRGHDYEQYF. V and J are TRBV30 and TRBJ2-7; TRBD2 might be the D (6 bases). The CDR3 has 14 residues. V lost 1 base and J 3 bases, leaving 13 bases between the germline ends. The V gene's germline CDR1 is GTSNPN and CDR2 SVGIG (reference sequence).

This chain links TRBV6-4 with TRBJ2-5; 12 nucleotides match TRBD2. In germline, CDR1 is MRHNA, CDR2 SNTAGT. The CDR3 is 13 residues long. The CDR3: CVNTGLAGIEQYF. The CDR3 coding sequence is TGTGTCAACACCGGACTAGCGGGGATTGAGCAGTACTTC.

This clone was detected only once. The gene calls are TRBV7-2 and TRBJ2-1; 10 nucleotides agree with TRBD2. CDR1 SGHTA and CDR2 FQGNSA come from the germline V gene. V was clipped by 5 bases and J by 2 bases; unmatched bases: 6. The CDR3 is made up of 16 amino acids. CDR3 protein: CASSATGTSAYNEQFF. The DNA for the CDR3 is TGTGCCAGCAGCGCTACCGGGACTAGCGCCTACAATGAGCAGTTCTTC.

The chain has TRBV9 and TRBJ1-1; the D is unclear. This CDR3 comprises 13 residues. CDR1 and CDR2 (germline): SGDLS, YYNGEE. The V gene lost 0 bases and the J gene lost 5 bases, with 8 bases spanning the gap. The CDR3 DNA is TGTGCCAGCAGCGTAGGGAAAGCGACTGAAGCTTTCTTT. Translated, it gives CASSVGKATEAFF.

The count of this clone is one. This chain joins TRBV6-6 and TRBJ1-1; D is perhaps TRBD1 (6 bases). CDR3 length: 12 residues. From germline, CDR1 is MNHNY and CDR2 SVGAGI (reference sequence). Between the trimmed V and J ends, which lost 6 bases and 8 bases, there was a span of 13 bases. The CDR3 spells CASSQDRSEAFF. CDR3 sequence (DNA): TGTGCCAGCAGCCAAGACAGGAGCGAAGCTTTCTTT.

The CDR3 bases are TGTGCCAGCAGTGAATTGATGGCTAGCGGGAGAGGGGTTGATACGCAGTATTTT. Its protein product is CASSELMASGRGVDTQYF. This chain joins TRBV25-1 and TRBJ2-3, with 10 bases lining up with TRBD2. V lost 1 base, J lost 6 bases, and 13 bases stayed unmatched. The CDR3 spans 18 residues. Germline-derived CDR1 and CDR2 are MGHDK and SYGVNS.

The V and J genes are TRBV27 and TRBJ2-6; D call uncertain. The CDR3 extends over 16 amino acids. CDR1 and CDR2 from the germline V gene are MNHEY and SMNVEV (reference sequence). V was pared by 5 bases and J by 0 bases, with 11 bases between. DNA for the CDR3: TGTGCCAGCAGTACCCAGGCCATCTCTGGGGCCAACGTCCTGACTTTC. It translates to CASSTQAISGANVLTF.

The chain couples TRBV18 to TRBJ2-1, with D unresolved. The V gene's germline CDR1 is KGHSH and CDR2 LQKENI. Trimming took 3 bases from V and 7 from J, leaving 16 bases between them. The CDR3 has 15 residues. This chain's CDR3 is CASSPSQGLRNEQFF. The CDR3 nucleotides are TGTGCCAGCTCACCCAGCCAAGGTCTCAGGAATGAGCAGTTCTTC.

The chain has TRBV10-3 and TRBJ2-1; possible D gene TRBD2, 6 bases. The V and J ends lost 6 bases and 9 bases respectively, with 18 bases between them. The V gene's germline CDR1 is ENHRY and CDR2 SYGVKD. This CDR3 contains 14 residues. CDR3 sequence: CAISPGLTAGEQFF. The CDR3 coding sequence is TGTGCCATCAGCCCGGGACTTACCGCCGGTGAGCAGTTCTTC.

This chain joins TRBV19 and TRBJ2-7; D gene ambiguous. This CDR3 comprises 13 residues. Trimming took off 5 bases at V and 2 bases at J, with 10 bases between the two ends. The germline CDR1 and CDR2 sequences are LNHDA and SQIVND (reference sequence). The CDR3 region is CASSFGSAYEQYF. CDR3 nucleotides: TGTGCCAGTAGTTTCGGGTCCGCCTACGAGCAGTACTTC. The variable domain in full, with the rest retrieved from reference TRBV19 and TRBJ2-7, is DGGITQSPKYLFRKEGQNVTLSCEQNLNHDAMYWYRQDPGQGLRLIYYSQIVNDFQKGDIAEGYSVSREKKESFPLTVTSAQKNPTAFYLCASSFGSAYEQYFGPGTRLTVT.

This clone came up once. The J gene is TRBJ2-2, the V gene TRBV9, with 9 bases lining up with TRBD2. This CDR3 is 16 amino acids long. The junction had 1 base not matched to a gene; V was cut back by 1 base and J by 0 bases. CDR1 and CDR2 (germline): SGDLS, YYNGEE. CDR3 nucleotide sequence: TGTGCCAGCAGCGTAACTAGCGGGTCGAACACCGGGGAGCTGTTTTTT. Translation: CASSVTSGSNTGELFF.

J is TRBJ2-7 and V is TRBV10-2; a possible D gene is TRBD1 (6 bases). Deletions cut 7 bases from V and 1 base from J, with 11 bases between. Germline-derived CDR1 and CDR2 are WSHSY and SAAADI. This CDR3 has 13 residues. CDR3 amino acids: CASTGQKSYEQYF. CDR3 sequence (DNA): TGCGCCAGCACCGGACAGAAATCCTACGAGCAGTACTTC.

The J gene is TRBJ2-1, the V gene TRBV13; maybe TRBD2 (6 bases). This CDR3 has 13 amino acids. Per the germline V gene, CDR1 is PRHDT and CDR2 is FYEKMQ (reference sequence). V lost 5 bases and J 7 bases, leaving 12 bases between the germline ends. CDR3 DNA sequence: TGTGCCAGCAGCCCCCCCGCGGGGAATGAGCAGTTCTTC. Translating gives CASSPPAGNEQFF. The full variable domain, rest sourced from reference TRBV13 and TRBJ2-1, is AAGVIQSPRHLIKEKRETATLKCYPIPRHDTVYWYQQGPGQDPQFLISFYEKMQSDKGSIPDRFSAQQFSDYHSELNMSSLELGDSALYFCASSPPAGNEQFFGPGTRLTVL.

This rearrangement joins TRBV30 to TRBJ2-5, with 11 bases fitting TRBD1. The CDR3 totals 15 residues. Germline CDR1 GTSNPN, CDR2 SVGIG (reference sequence). The junction had 6 bases not matched to a gene; V was cut back by 2 bases and J by 4 bases. The CDR3 DNA is TGTGCCTGGAGTCCCGGGACAGGGGGAACAGAGACCCAGTACTTC. This sequence encodes CAWSPGTGGTETQYF.